Below, 25 T cell receptor beta chains from the same sample are listed, as sequenced in a study of cytomegalovirus exposure and HLA in healthy donors. 13 Jbeta primers and 60 Vbeta primers were used for the PCR. Profiling relied on immunoSEQ multiplex PCR, and the TCRdb table lists in-frame clones only, not all of them. The table lists around 130,000 clones, around 71% of them singletons. Sample: PBMCs. These receptors were collected from a woman aged 60-70 years in good health and CMV-seropositive.

The chain links TRBV7-3 to TRBJ1-1, with 9 nucleotides matching TRBD1. CDR3 size: 15 residues. Germline loops: CDR1 SGHTA, CDR2 FQGTGA. Trimming at V came to 4 bases and at J to 2 bases, leaving 5 bases not matched to a gene. As DNA, the CDR3 is TGTGCCAGCAGCTCAGGACAGGGGCGTAACACTGAAGCTTTCTTT. Translated, it gives CASSSGQGRNTEAFF.

The chain joins TRBV25-1 to TRBJ1-2; D remains unclear. Trimming removed 8 bases at V and 8 bases at J, with 15 bases between. The CDR3 has 12 residues. Germline CDR1 and CDR2: MGHDK and SYGVNS. The chain's CDR3 is CASGHEAGGYTF. The CDR3 bases are TGTGCCAGCGGGCACGAAGCGGGGGGCTACACCTTC.

The chain is built from TRBV13 and TRBJ1-2; 11 bases map to TRBD1. Looked up from germline, CDR1 is PRHDT and CDR2 is FYEKMQ (reference sequence). V was clipped by 4 bases and J by 2 bases; unmatched bases: 6. The CDR3 runs to 16 residues. The CDR3 region has the DNA TGTGCCAGCAGCTCGGGACAGGGGGAGGGAAACTATGGCTACACCTTC. Translating gives CASSSGQGEGNYGYTF.

The genes are TRBV9 and TRBJ1-1; D is ambiguous. The CDR3 covers 16 residues. V gave up 0 bases and J gave up 1 base, with 13 bases separating them. CDR1 and CDR2 from the germline V gene are SGDLS and YYNGEE. CDR3: CASSVDPRRENTEAFF. The DNA for the CDR3 is TGTGCCAGCAGCGTAGATCCCAGACGGGAGAACACTGAAGCTTTCTTT.

The V gene is TRBV10-1, the J gene TRBJ2-7; maybe TRBD2 (6 bases). This CDR3 spans 13 amino acids. The V end was cut by 8 bases, the J end by 2 bases, with 13 bases between. Germline assignment: CDR1 WNHNN and CDR2 SYGVQD (reference sequence). The CDR3 spells CASSGPGAYEQYF. CDR3 DNA: TGCGCCAGCTCAGGGCCGGGGGCCTACGAGCAGTACTTC.

CDR3 sequence: CASSLAGQGYQPQHF. The DNA for the CDR3 is TGTGCCAGCAGCTTAGCGGGACAGGGGTATCAGCCCCAGCATTTT. This chain uses TRBV11-2 with TRBJ1-5; 10 bases are shared with TRBD1. V trimming: 1 base; J trimming: 5 bases; junction bases outside the gene matches: 2. The length of the CDR3 is 15 residues. Germline CDR1 and CDR2: SGHAT and FQNNGV.

This clone was observed once. The chain is built from TRBV19 and TRBJ1-1; TRBD1 agrees at 8 bases. CDR1 and CDR2 (germline): LNHDA, SQIVND (reference sequence). This CDR3 has 14 amino acids. Unmatched junction bases numbered 10, after V lost 6 bases and J lost 7 bases. The chain's CDR3 is CASRPGGFSGEAFF. The CDR3, as DNA: TGTGCCAGTAGGCCAGGGGGCTTTTCTGGTGAAGCTTTCTTT.

The chain joins TRBV5-8 to TRBJ2-5, with TRBD2 as a possible D gene (6 bases). The better agreement between TRBJ2-7 and the DNA end casts doubt on the J call. This CDR3 region has 17 residues. Germline V gives CDR1 SGHTS, CDR2 YDEGEE. Here the CDR3 reads CASSLVGGGGSSYEQYF. The DNA for the CDR3 is TGTGCCAGCAGCTTGGTTGGGGGAGGTGGGTCCTCCTACGAGCAGTACTTC.

A note on this clone: The junction departs from germline at one end; a sequencing error may be responsible. The chain recombines TRBV2 with TRBJ2-2; TRBD1 might be the D (6 bases). Germline V gene sequence: CDR1 SNHLY, CDR2 FYNNEI. The CDR3 sequence is 14 residues long. The CDR3 loop is CASRDRTNTGELFF. The CDR3 DNA sequence: TGTGCCAGCCGTGACAGGACGAACACCGGGGAGCTGTTTTTT.

The genes are TRBV5-1 and TRBJ2-3; 7 bases agree with TRBD1. J lost 0 bases, V lost 2 bases, and 9 bases had no gene match. Germline loops: CDR1 SGHRS, CDR2 YFSETQ. The CDR3 length is 17 residues. The CDR3 DNA reads as TGCGCCAGCAGCTTAAGGCCAGGACAGGAGAGCACAGATACGCAGTATTTT. Its protein is CASSLRPGQESTDTQYF.

This clone has a handful of counts. This chain uses TRBV6-6 with TRBJ2-7, with D uncertain. Looked up from germline, CDR1 is MNHNY and CDR2 is SVGAGI (reference sequence). Trimming left V 4 bases short and J 2 bases short, with 6 bases between. CDR3 length: 12 residues. The CDR3 here is CASSSAAYEQYF. As DNA, the CDR3 is TGTGCCAGCAGTTCCGCAGCCTACGAGCAGTACTTC.

The rearrangement links TRBV18 to TRBJ1-5; the D gene is possibly TRBD1 (5 bases). The CDR3 runs to 14 residues. The germline gives CDR1 KGHSH, CDR2 LQKENI. The V and J ends lost 2 bases and 6 bases respectively, with 11 bases between them. The CDR3 DNA reads TGTGCCAGCTCACCAACGGGGGTGGGTCAGCCCCAGCATTTT. It encodes CASSPTGVGQPQHF. The full variable domain, in which reference TRBV18 and TRBJ1-5 provide the parts outside the CDR3, is NAGVMQNPRHLVRRRGQEARLRCSPMKGHSHVYWYRQLPEEGLKFMVYLQKENIIDESGMPKERFSAEFPKEGPSILRIQQVVRGDSAAYFCASSPTGVGQPQHFGDGTRLSIL.

The chain carries TRBV7-2 and TRBJ1-3; 9 bases line up with TRBD1. The V gene's germline CDR1 is SGHTA and CDR2 FQGNSA. J was trimmed by 8 bases and V by 2 bases; bases with no gene match: 7. This CDR3 has 15 amino acids. The CDR3 nucleotides read TGTGCCAGCAGCTTAAGCCTTGGACAGGGGCACACCATATATTTT. The encoded protein is CASSLSLGQGHTIYF.

The chain uses TRBV7-9 and TRBJ1-4; no firm D call. CDR1 is SEHNR, CDR2 FQNEAQ, per germline (reference sequence). The CDR3 consists of 15 residues. V lost 5 bases to trimming and J lost 7 bases, with 17 bases between them. Written as DNA, the CDR3 is TGTGCCAGCAGCCTCCGGACTTTATCTACTGAAAAACTGTTTTTT. Its protein is CASSLRTLSTEKLFF.

This clone showed up just a few times. The V and J genes are TRBV7-9 and TRBJ2-3; 7 bases are shared with TRBD1. This CDR3 has 14 amino acids. The ends lost 5 bases at V and 4 bases at J; junction bases unmatched: 6. Germline lookup yields CDR1 SEHNR and CDR2 FQNEAQ (reference sequence). Here the CDR3 reads CASSLGTDPDTQYF. CDR3 bases: TGTGCCAGCAGCCTCGGGACAGACCCAGATACGCAGTATTTT. Together with reference TRBV7-9 and TRBJ2-3, the CDR3 gives the full variable domain: DTGVSQNPRHKITKRGQNVTFRCDPISEHNRLYWYRQTLGQGPEFLTYFQNEAQLEKSRLLSDRFSAERPKGSFSTLEIQRTEQGDSAMYLCASSLGTDPDTQYFGPGTRLTVL.

The chain uses TRBV7-9 and TRBJ2-3, with TRBD2 identical over 10 bases. Trimming at V came to 3 bases and at J to 4 bases, leaving 4 bases not matched to a gene. Looked up from germline, CDR1 is SEHNR and CDR2 is FQNEAQ (reference sequence). This CDR3 contains 15 residues. CDR3: CASSFLAGVADTQYF. The CDR3 nucleotides are TGTGCCAGCAGCTTCCTAGCGGGAGTCGCAGATACGCAGTATTTT.

The chain has TRBV9 and TRBJ2-2, with D possibly TRBD2 on 5 matching bases. The germline CDR1 and CDR2 sequences are SGDLS and YYNGEE. This CDR3 region has 17 residues. The V end lost 2 bases, the J end lost 7 bases, and 21 bases lay between the germline ends. The DNA for the CDR3 is TGTGCCAGCAGCGTGGAGAAAGGACCGGACCGGGGCGGGGAGCTGTTTTTT. Encoded protein: CASSVEKGPDRGGELFF.

The V gene is TRBV5-6, the J gene TRBJ1-1, with TRBD1 matching 9 bases. The ends lost 0 bases at V and 3 bases at J; junction bases unmatched: 3. Germline CDR1 SGHDT, CDR2 YYEEEE. This CDR3 region has 15 residues. CDR3 sequence (DNA): TGTGCCAGCAGCTTGGGGGACAGGGCGGACACTGAAGCTTTCTTT. It yields the protein CASSLGDRADTEAFF.

The genes are TRBV7-2 and TRBJ1-3, with D unresolved. Germline loops: CDR1 SGHTA, CDR2 FQGNSA. V was pared by 2 bases and J by 4 bases, with 6 bases between. CDR3 length equals 13 residues. The CDR3, as DNA: TGTGCCAGCAGCTTATCTTCGGGAAACACCATATATTTT. Amino acid sequence: CASSLSSGNTIYF.

This chain links TRBV10-3 with TRBJ2-2; 7 bases map to TRBD2. V was pared by 10 bases and J by 7 bases, with 18 bases of the junction left unmatched. CDR3 length equals 16 residues. Germline-derived CDR1 and CDR2 are ENHRY and SYGVKD. The CDR3 is CATLRGLAEKGGELFF. CDR3 nucleotide sequence: TGTGCCACACTACGCGGTCTAGCGGAGAAAGGCGGGGAGCTGTTTTTT.

J is TRBJ2-7 and V is TRBV18, with D uncertain. Trimming left V 2 bases short and J 2 bases short, with 7 bases between. Germline CDR1 KGHSH, CDR2 LQKENI. The CDR3 loop spans 13 amino acids. The CDR3 is CASSPAAAYEQYF. The CDR3 region has the DNA TGTGCCAGCTCACCAGCGGCGGCCTACGAGCAGTACTTC. Together with reference TRBV18 and TRBJ2-7, the CDR3 gives the full variable domain: NAGVMQNPRHLVRRRGQEARLRCSPMKGHSHVYWYRQLPEEGLKFMVYLQKENIIDESGMPKERFSAEFPKEGPSILRIQQVVRGDSAAYFCASSPAAAYEQYFGPGTRLTVT.

This clone came up once. The rearrangement uses TRBV25-1 and TRBJ1-1; TRBD1 is a possible D gene (5 bases). Germline CDR1 and CDR2: MGHDK and SYGVNS. CDR3 length: 12 amino acids. V was clipped by 11 bases and J by 3 bases, with 13 bases between them. CDR3 bases: TGTGCCTCCCGTTGGGGGGACACTGAAGCTTTCTTT. Translation: CASRWGDTEAFF.

This clone was recorded once. This CDR3 is CASSDQSNQPQHF. The CDR3 DNA reads TGTGCCAGCAGCGACCAGAGCAATCAGCCCCAGCATTTT. The V call is TRBV9, the J call TRBJ1-5; no clear D gene. V was cut by 3 bases and J by 1 base, with 5 bases left in between. The germline V gene has CDR1 SGDLS and CDR2 YYNGEE. This CDR3 has 13 residues. Supplemented by reference TRBV9 and TRBJ1-5, the full variable domain reads DSGVTQTPKHLITATGQRVTLRCSPRSGDLSVYWYQQSLDQGLQFLIQYYNGEERAKGNILERFSAQQFPDLHSELNLSSLELGDSALYFCASSDQSNQPQHFGDGTRLSIL.

This sequence joins TRBV6-5 and TRBJ2-2; D is perhaps TRBD2 (7 bases). CDR3 length equals 15 residues. The V gene's germline CDR1 is MNHEY and CDR2 SVGAGI. The V end was cut by 8 bases, the J end by 7 bases, with 20 bases between. The CDR3 DNA sequence: TGTGCCAGCTTCCCAATCGGGGGGCGAAGCGGGGAGCTGTTTTTT. This codes for CASFPIGGRSGELFF.

This clone has a single count. The chain has TRBV2 and TRBJ2-5; the match to TRBD2 covers 8 bases. Germline-derived CDR1 and CDR2 are SNHLY and FYNNEI. V was pared by 7 bases and J by 5 bases, with 9 bases of the junction left unmatched. The CDR3 loop spans 14 amino acids. The CDR3 nucleotides are TGTGCCAGCAAAACAACGGGGGGGCTGGAGACCCAGTACTTC. It specifies CASKTTGGLETQYF.